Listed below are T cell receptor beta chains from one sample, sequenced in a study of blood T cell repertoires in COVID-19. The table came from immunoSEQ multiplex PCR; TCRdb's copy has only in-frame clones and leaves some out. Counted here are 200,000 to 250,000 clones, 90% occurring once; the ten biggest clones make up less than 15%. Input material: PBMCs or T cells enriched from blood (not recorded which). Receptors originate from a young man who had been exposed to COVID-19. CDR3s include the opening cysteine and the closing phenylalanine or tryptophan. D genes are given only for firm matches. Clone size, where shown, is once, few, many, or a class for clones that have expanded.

cdr3_aa: CASMGQISNQPQHF; cdr3_nt: TGTGCCAGCATGGGACAAATTAGCAATCAGCCCCAGCATTTT; j_call: TRBJ1-5; d_call: .; clone_size: .; v_call: TRBV2
cdr3_aa: CASSPGPRGEQYF; cdr3_nt: TGTGCCAGCAGCCCCGGGCCCCGGGGCGAGCAGTACTTC; j_call: TRBJ2-7; d_call: .; clone_size: .; v_call: TRBV7-6
cdr3_aa: CASSEGRLAGSDTQYF; cdr3_nt: TGTGCCAGCAGTGAAGGGAGACTAGCGGGTTCAGATACGCAGTATTTT; j_call: TRBJ2-3; d_call: TRBD2; clone_size: .; v_call: TRBV2
cdr3_aa: CASSFRVGQATSYEQYF; cdr3_nt: TGTGCCAGCAGTTTTCGAGTGGGTCAGGCCACCTCCTACGAGCAGTACTTC; j_call: TRBJ2-7; d_call: .; clone_size: .; v_call: TRBV28
cdr3_aa: CASSYPDISGNIQYF; cdr3_nt: TGTGCCAGCAGCTACCCGGACATATCCGGAAACATTCAGTACTTC; j_call: TRBJ2-4; d_call: .; clone_size: .; v_call: TRBV5-4
cdr3_aa: CASSQDAGGGITEAFF; cdr3_nt: TGTGCCAGCAGCCAAGACGCAGGGGGCGGCATCACTGAAGCTTTCTTT; j_call: TRBJ1-1; d_call: TRBD1; clone_size: .; v_call: TRBV3-1/TRBV3-2
cdr3_aa: CASSLSGEETQYF; cdr3_nt: TGTGCCAGCAGCTTGTCAGGCGAAGAGACCCAGTACTTC; j_call: TRBJ2-5; d_call: .; clone_size: .; v_call: TRBV5-4
cdr3_aa: CASSHPTGGHKRNYGYTF; cdr3_nt: TGTGCCAGCAGCCACCCCACAGGGGGGCATAAGAGAAACTATGGCTACACCTTC; j_call: TRBJ1-2; d_call: TRBD1; clone_size: .; v_call: TRBV14
cdr3_aa: CASSDPGGSEAFF; cdr3_nt: TGTGCCAGCAGTGACCCAGGAGGGTCTGAAGCTTTCTTT; j_call: TRBJ1-1; d_call: .; clone_size: few; v_call: TRBV6-4
cdr3_aa: CASSQGLAGSYEQYF; cdr3_nt: TGTGCCAGCAGCCAAGGACTAGCGGGTAGTTACGAGCAGTACTTC; j_call: TRBJ2-7; d_call: TRBD2; clone_size: .; v_call: TRBV3-1/TRBV3-2
cdr3_aa: CASQGEIQETQYF; cdr3_nt: TGTGCCAGCCAGGGGGAAATACAAGAGACCCAGTACTTC; j_call: TRBJ2-5; d_call: TRBD1; clone_size: .; v_call: TRBV5-4
cdr3_aa: CASSPPGATETQYF; cdr3_nt: TGTGCCAGCAGCCCCCCCGGAGCAACAGAGACCCAGTACTTC; j_call: TRBJ2-5; d_call: .; clone_size: .; v_call: TRBV3-1/TRBV3-2
cdr3_aa: CASSYSWNSGEQFF; cdr3_nt: TGTGCCAGCAGTTACTCGTGGAATAGCGGTGAGCAGTTCTTC; j_call: TRBJ2-1; d_call: .; clone_size: .; v_call: TRBV6-5
cdr3_aa: CASSLTAGDYGNTIYF; cdr3_nt: TGTGCCAGCAGCTTAACCGCAGGGGACTACGGAAACACCATATATTTT; j_call: TRBJ1-3; d_call: .; clone_size: .; v_call: TRBV9
cdr3_aa: CATAPGTTLTWGELFF; cdr3_nt: TGTGCCACCGCCCCCGGGACAACTTTAACCTGGGGGGAGCTGTTTTTT; j_call: TRBJ2-2; d_call: .; clone_size: .; v_call: TRBV27
cdr3_aa: CASSHGPSSGLNEQFF; cdr3_nt: TGTGCCAGCAGCCATGGACCCTCTAGCGGGCTAAATGAGCAGTTCTTC; j_call: TRBJ2-1; d_call: TRBD2; clone_size: .; v_call: TRBV4-2
cdr3_aa: CASSPLAGSRETQYF; cdr3_nt: TGTGCCAGCAGCCCCCTAGCGGGGTCACGGGAGACCCAGTACTTC; j_call: TRBJ2-5; d_call: TRBD2; clone_size: once; v_call: TRBV7-3
cdr3_aa: CASLELTDTQYF; cdr3_nt: TGTGCCAGCTTAGAACTCACAGATACGCAGTATTTT; j_call: TRBJ2-3; d_call: .; clone_size: .; v_call: TRBV7-2
cdr3_aa: CASRSSASLDEQFF; cdr3_nt: TGTGCCAGCCGGTCTAGCGCCAGTTTGGATGAGCAGTTCTTC; j_call: TRBJ2-1; d_call: .; clone_size: .; v_call: TRBV13
cdr3_aa: CASRNPGGPGTLNSPLHF; cdr3_nt: TGTGCCAGTAGAAACCCCGGGGGGCCCGGGACACTTAATTCACCCCTCCACTTT; j_call: TRBJ1-6; d_call: .; clone_size: .; v_call: TRBV19
cdr3_aa: CASSLTGTLSLF; cdr3_nt: TGTGCCAGCAGCTTGACAGGGACCCTTTCTCTCTTC; j_call: TRBJ1-2; d_call: .; clone_size: once; v_call: TRBV5-6
cdr3_aa: CASSITGRFDEQFF; cdr3_nt: TGTGCCAGTAGTATCACGGGGAGATTCGATGAGCAGTTCTTC; j_call: TRBJ2-1; d_call: .; clone_size: .; v_call: TRBV19
cdr3_aa: CASSLDWGVEQYF; cdr3_nt: TGTGCCAGCAGCTTAGATTGGGGGGTGGAGCAGTACTTC; j_call: TRBJ2-7; d_call: .; clone_size: .; v_call: TRBV11-2
cdr3_aa: CASSFTYEQYF; cdr3_nt: TGTGCCAGCAGTTTCACCTACGAGCAGTACTTC; j_call: TRBJ2-7; d_call: .; clone_size: few; v_call: TRBV12-3/TRBV12-4
cdr3_aa: CASSFGGEALHF; cdr3_nt: TGTGCCAGCAGCTTCGGCGGAGAGGCCCTCCACTTT; j_call: TRBJ1-6; d_call: .; clone_size: once; v_call: TRBV7-9
cdr3_aa: CASSLGGGAINEQFF; cdr3_nt: TGTGCCAGCAGTTTGGGAGGGGGGGCGATCAATGAGCAGTTCTTC; j_call: TRBJ2-1; d_call: .; clone_size: .; v_call: TRBV27
cdr3_aa: CASSLGRGYNSPLHF; cdr3_nt: TGTGCCAGCAGTTTGGGCAGGGGCTATAATTCACCCCTCCACTTT; j_call: TRBJ1-6; d_call: .; clone_size: .; v_call: TRBV27
cdr3_aa: CASSLRDSDNVLTF; cdr3_nt: TGTGCCAGCTCACTCCGGGACAGCGACAACGTCCTGACTTTC; j_call: TRBJ2-6; d_call: TRBD1; clone_size: .; v_call: TRBV18
cdr3_aa: CASRSGGATDTQYF; cdr3_nt: TGTGCCAGTAGAAGCGGGGGGGCCACAGATACGCAGTATTTT; j_call: TRBJ2-3; d_call: TRBD2; clone_size: .; v_call: TRBV19
cdr3_aa: CASGRLNTEAFF; cdr3_nt: TGTGCCAGCGGTAGATTAAACACTGAAGCTTTCTTT; j_call: TRBJ1-1; d_call: .; clone_size: .; v_call: TRBV9
cdr3_aa: CASSSGGNEQYF; cdr3_nt: TGTGCCAGCAGCTCGGGGGGTAACGAGCAGTACTTC; j_call: TRBJ2-7; d_call: TRBD2; clone_size: .; v_call: TRBV5-6
cdr3_aa: CASSTETGINQPQHF; cdr3_nt: TGTGCCAGTAGTACCGAAACAGGTATCAATCAGCCCCAGCATTTT; j_call: TRBJ1-5; d_call: .; clone_size: .; v_call: TRBV19
cdr3_aa: CASSLGTGTAPYEQYF; cdr3_nt: TGTGCCAGCAGCTTGGGGACAGGGACAGCGCCGTACGAGCAGTACTTC; j_call: TRBJ2-7; d_call: TRBD1; clone_size: .; v_call: TRBV5-4
cdr3_aa: CASSQRAVGLAENEQFF; cdr3_nt: TGTGCCAGCAGCCAACGGGCGGTCGGGCTAGCGGAAAATGAGCAGTTCTTC; j_call: TRBJ2-1; d_call: TRBD2; clone_size: .; v_call: TRBV3-1/TRBV3-2
cdr3_aa: CASSYKQRGVIGDTQYF; cdr3_nt: TGTGCCAGCAGTTATAAGCAGCGGGGGGTAATAGGAGATACGCAGTATTTT; j_call: TRBJ2-3; d_call: TRBD2; clone_size: .; v_call: TRBV6-2/TRBV6-3
cdr3_aa: CASSPTRSSGNTIYF; cdr3_nt: TGTGCCAGCAGCCCCACACGGAGCTCTGGAAACACCATATATTTT; j_call: TRBJ1-3; d_call: .; clone_size: few; v_call: TRBV3-1/TRBV3-2
cdr3_aa: CASTTLGGRDTEAFF; cdr3_nt: TGTGCCAGCACCACCCTGGGGGGGAGGGACACTGAAGCTTTCTTT; j_call: TRBJ1-1; d_call: .; clone_size: .; v_call: TRBV14
cdr3_aa: CASSPNGTPSPLHF; cdr3_nt: TGTGCCAGCTCACCGAACGGGACACCTTCACCCCTCCACTTT; j_call: TRBJ1-6; d_call: .; clone_size: .; v_call: TRBV18
cdr3_aa: CASRNRGTNYGYTF; cdr3_nt: TGTGCCAGTAGGAATAGGGGCACTAACTATGGCTACACCTTC; j_call: TRBJ1-2; d_call: .; clone_size: .; v_call: TRBV19
cdr3_aa: CASSLDSGGAWYNEQFF; cdr3_nt: TGTGCCAGCAGCTTAGATAGCGGGGGGGCGTGGTACAATGAGCAGTTCTTC; j_call: TRBJ2-1; d_call: TRBD2; clone_size: .; v_call: TRBV11-3
cdr3_aa: CASSPETTSGGALDTQYF; cdr3_nt: TGCGCCAGCAGCCCGGAGACTACTAGCGGGGGGGCCTTAGATACGCAGTATTTT; j_call: TRBJ2-3; d_call: TRBD2; clone_size: .; v_call: TRBV4-1